Listed below are T cell receptor beta chains from one sample, sequenced in a study of technical replicates of blood from a few donors. The repertoire was sequenced with immunoSEQ multiplex PCR; TCRdb's copy has only in-frame clones and lacks some. The sample consists of under 100,000 clones, 85% to 95% of them appearing once. Input material: T cells isolated from PBMCs. These TCRs come from a human donor in good health. The CDR3 runs from the conserved cysteine through the conserved F or W. D genes are given only for firm matches. A row's size may be missing; if present it is once, few, many or a size class.

V gene,clone size,CDR3 length,D gene,J gene,CDR3 DNA,CDR3 protein
TRBV7-9,-,13,-,TRBJ1-2,TGTGCCAGCAGCTTCACGGGGGGCTATGGCTACACCTTC,CASSFTGGYGYTF
TRBV5-1,-,12,-,TRBJ1-2,TGCGCCAGCAGCTTGACGGACTATGGCTACACCTTC,CASSLTDYGYTF
TRBV15,once,15,-,TRBJ1-4,TGTGCCACCAGCAGAATGGACAGCTTTAATGAAAAACTGTTTTTT,CATSRMDSFNEKLFF
TRBV2,once,13,-,TRBJ2-7,TGTGCCAGCGTTTCGGACACTCGGAACGAGCAGTACTTC,CASVSDTRNEQYF
TRBV28,-,15,TRBD1,TRBJ2-5,TGTGCCAGCAAGCCCTGGACAGGGGGCCAAGAGACCCAGTACTTC,CASKPWTGGQETQYF
TRBV9,-,14,-,TRBJ1-5,TGTGCCAGCAGCGTAGAGGCAGGGCGGCAGCCCCAGCATTTT,CASSVEAGRQPQHF
TRBV13,-,17,TRBD2,TRBJ2-4,TGTGCCAGCAGCTCCGCTAGCGGAGGTAGGGCCAAAAACATTCAGTACTTC,CASSSASGGRAKNIQYF
TRBV18,-,13,TRBD2,TRBJ2-7,TGTGCCAGCGAGACCTCTAGCGGCTACGAGCAGTACTTC,CASETSSGYEQYF
TRBV19,-,13,TRBD1,TRBJ1-4,TGTGCCAGTAGTGGGACAGCTAATGAAAAACTGTTTTTT,CASSGTANEKLFF
TRBV13,once,16,-,TRBJ2-1,TGTGCCAGCAGCCAACTAAGGTCAAGCTATTACAATGAGCAGTTCTTC,CASSQLRSSYYNEQFF
TRBV12-5,-,16,TRBD1,TRBJ2-1,TGTGCTAGTGTTTCAGGACAGGGTACTTCGAGGAATGAGCAGTTCTTC,CASVSGQGTSRNEQFF
TRBV29-1,few,13,TRBD1,TRBJ1-1,TGCAGCGTCGCACAGGGGATTTACACTGAAGCTTTCTTT,CSVAQGIYTEAFF
TRBV28,-,12,-,TRBJ1-1,TGTGCCAGCAGTCAACCCCGGAGTGAAGCTTTCTTT,CASSQPRSEAFF
TRBV18,once,15,TRBD1,TRBJ2-3,TGTGCCAGCTCACCAGGACAGGGGGCGGCAGATACGCAGTATTTT,CASSPGQGAADTQYF
TRBV5-1,-,16,TRBD1,TRBJ1-2,TGCGCCAGCAGTAATCTTAGTACCGGGACAGGGGATGGCTACACCTTC,CASSNLSTGTGDGYTF
TRBV18,few,15,-,TRBJ2-1,TGTGCCACCTCGATCCGGACCCCCGGGAACAATGAGCAGTTCTTC,CATSIRTPGNNEQFF
TRBV28,-,15,-,TRBJ2-7,TGTGCCAGCAGGCTCGTGGGGAATACAGGGACAGAGCAGTACTTC,CASRLVGNTGTEQYF
TRBV19,-,16,-,TRBJ2-3,TGTGCCAGCACTGGGGCCCGGAGCCGGTGGACAGATACGCAGTATTTT,CASTGARSRWTDTQYF
TRBV5-4,-,15,-,TRBJ1-1,TGTGCCAGCAGCTTGAATCCGGGTGGGAACACTGAAGCTTTCTTT,CASSLNPGGNTEAFF
TRBV6-5,-,15,-,TRBJ2-5,TGTGCCAGCAGTTACTCGCCGGGGGTTCAAGAGACCCAGTACTTC,CASSYSPGVQETQYF
TRBV7-2,-,16,TRBD2,TRBJ2-5,TGTGCCAGCAGCACACAGGGACTAGCGGGGGGAGAGACCCAGTACTTC,CASSTQGLAGGETQYF
TRBV5-1,-,23,TRBD1,TRBJ2-1,TGCGCCAGCAGCTTGGCCGGGTCAGGGGGCGACCAACCAGACTTTGGCTCCTACAATGAGCAGTTCTTC,CASSLAGSGGDQPDFGSYNEQFF
TRBV5-4,-,12,TRBD2,TRBJ2-7,TGTGCCACCGGACTAGCGGGTTACGAGCAGTACTTC,CATGLAGYEQYF
TRBV7-9,-,15,TRBD2,TRBJ2-7,TGTGCCAGCAGCCCAAGACTAGCGGGAGTGTACGAGCAGTACTTC,CASSPRLAGVYEQYF
TRBV4-3,-,15,TRBD1,TRBJ2-2,TGCGCCAGCAGCCCCGGACAGGGAGCTCCCGGGGAGCTGTTTTTT,CASSPGQGAPGELFF
TRBV6-1,-,15,-,TRBJ2-7,TGTGCCAGCAGTGCCCGGACAGTCAACCCCTACGAGCAGTACTTC,CASSARTVNPYEQYF
TRBV11-2,once,13,TRBD1,TRBJ2-7,TGTGCCAGCAGCTTAGATTTAGGGGGCGAACAGTACTTC,CASSLDLGGEQYF
TRBV7-3,-,14,-,TRBJ2-1,TGTGCCAGCAGCCCCCACCTAGCCTACAATGAGCAGTTCTTC,CASSPHLAYNEQFF
TRBV5-6,-,15,TRBD2,TRBJ2-2,TGTGCCAGCAGCTTTACTAGCGGGATCGCCGGGGAGCTGTTTTTT,CASSFTSGIAGELFF
TRBV5-1,-,16,TRBD2,TRBJ2-5,TGCGCCAGCAGCCCCGGGAGACTAGCGGGACAAGAGACCCAGTACTTC,CASSPGRLAGQETQYF
TRBV4-1,-,13,-,TRBJ1-1,TGCGCCAGCAGCCAAGTGGGTCCGGAGGTGGCTTTCTTT,CASSQVGPEVAFF
TRBV30,-,15,-,TRBJ2-7,TGTGCCTGGAGTCTTTCATGGCAGGGGATATACGAGCAGTACTTC,CAWSLSWQGIYEQYF
TRBV30,once,13,-,TRBJ1-1,TGTGCCTGGAGTGTAGGGGTGAACACTGAAGCTTTCTTT,CAWSVGVNTEAFF
TRBV5-5,-,15,TRBD2,TRBJ2-7,TGTGCCAGCACGCCCGGGACTAGTGCCCCCTACGAGCAGTACTTC,CASTPGTSAPYEQYF
TRBV10-3,-,16,TRBD2,TRBJ2-3,TGTGCCATCCAAGGACTAGCGGGAGGAGACACAGATACGCAGTATTTT,CAIQGLAGGDTDTQYF
TRBV12-5,-,16,-,TRBJ2-1,TGTGCTAGTGGTTCCCCTTCCTTAGGGGATTACAATGAGCAGTTCTTC,CASGSPSLGDYNEQFF
TRBV28,-,15,TRBD2,TRBJ2-1,TGTGCCAGCAGACTGACTAGCGGGAGGGTGGATGAGCAGTTCTTC,CASRLTSGRVDEQFF
TRBV4-3,-,17,-,TRBJ2-2,TGCGCCAGCAGCCAAGTGGGGCCGGGTTACAACACCGGGGAGCTGTTTTTT,CASSQVGPGYNTGELFF
TRBV10-3,-,15,TRBD2,TRBJ2-1,TGTGCCATCAGTTCTAGCGGGGGATCCTACAATGAGCAGTTCTTC,CAISSSGGSYNEQFF
TRBV28,-,17,-,TRBJ1-1,TGTGCCAGCAGTTTGGGGGGATTTGGGGTTATGAACACTGAAGCTTTCTTT,CASSLGGFGVMNTEAFF
TRBV5-1,-,15,-,TRBJ1-5,TGCGCCAGCAGCTTGAATACGGGGGGCAATCAGCCCCAGCATTTT,CASSLNTGGNQPQHF
TRBV30,-,10,-,TRBJ1-1,TGTGCCTGTCAGAAACCTGAAGCTTTCTTT,CACQKPEAFF
TRBV4-2,-,15,-,TRBJ1-2,TGTGCCAGCAGCCAAGGGGCAGGGTATGCCTATGGCTACACCTTC,CASSQGAGYAYGYTF